The present entry profiles one T cell receptor (beta chain) with its context. This entry is derived from a study of identical twins. A universal primer site was added by template switching, and unique molecular identifiers were carried by the cDNA. TCRdb reprocessed the 5' RACE reads with MiXCR, giving one entry per CDR3 protein. This table holds about 690,000 distinct CDR3 sequences, approximately 22% found once. These data were also filed under a second study, of T cells expressing NK-cell markers. That study reports: Serological testing identified seven of the eight sequenced donors as HCMV-seropositive and one as seronegative.

Sequenced: PBMCs. The clonotype comes from a woman younger than 30 in good health.

CDR3 bases: TGTGCCACCCAGACTAGCGGGAGATCTTACACCGGGGAGCTGTTTTTT. As protein: CATQTSGRSYTGELFF. V gene TRBV6-1 combines with J gene TRBJ2-2; 12 bases fit TRBD2. V was clipped by 10 bases and J by 3 bases; unmatched bases: 9. Germline V gene sequence: CDR1 MNHNS, CDR2 SASEGT. The CDR3 is 16 amino acids.